A single sample gave rise to the 2 T cell receptor beta chains below, sequenced in a study of graft-versus-host responses after intestinal transplantation (dated by TCRdb to the early 2020s). The method was the immunoSEQ multiplex PCR assay. The clones in this table, taken by TCRdb from immuneACCESS, are in-frame only. Not every clone is retained; where verified, under half of the shortfall comes from an unresolved V gene, and the cause of the rest is unknown. The sample data list more than 20,000 clones, and roughly 89% of these were observed just once. The top ten hold about 5.1% of the sample. The sample consisted of PBMCs, taken about 62 days after intestinal transplantation. All receptors derive from a human patient who received an intestinal transplant, so some T cells may come from the graft donor.

V is TRBV7-9 and J is TRBJ2-7; 9 bases are a match to TRBD1. The germline CDR1 and CDR2 sequences are SEHNR and FQNEAQ (reference sequence). This CDR3 spans 15 amino acids. The V and J ends lost 5 bases and 2 bases, in that order; junction bases with no gene match: 7. CDR3 nucleotides: TGTGCCAGCAGCCCTGGACAGGGGATGACCTACGAGCAGTACTTC. This sequence encodes CASSPGQGMTYEQYF.

The CDR3 region has the DNA TGTGCCAGCAGCTCCACGGTTGCAACTAATGAAAAACTGTTTTTT. The encoded protein is CASSSTVATNEKLFF. The chain recombines TRBV7-9 with TRBJ1-4; D is unresolved. The CDR3 spans 15 residues. From germline, CDR1 is SEHNR and CDR2 FQNEAQ (reference sequence). V dropped 4 bases and J dropped 0 bases, with 9 bases sitting between them.